Below, 14 T cell receptor beta chains from the same sample are listed, as sequenced in a study of T cell responses to AZD1222 COVID-19 vaccine. The table came from immunoSEQ multiplex PCR; TCRdb's copy has only in-frame clones and leaves some out. The data hold about 160,000 clones, with roughly 90% observed a single time. The sequences come from peripheral blood, collected 28 days after the second AZD1222 dose. The receptors were gathered from an adult who received the AZD1222 COVID-19 vaccine.

The genes are TRBV4-1 and TRBJ1-2; tentative D call: TRBD1 (5 bases). The CDR3 is made up of 13 amino acids. Trimming stripped 0 bases from V and 6 bases from J, with 8 bases between. Per germline, CDR1 MGHRA and CDR2 YSYEKL. The CDR3 nucleotides read TGCGCCAGCAGCCAAGAAGGGGTGCATGGCTACACCTTC. It yields the protein CASSQEGVHGYTF.

The chain recombines TRBV19 with TRBJ1-1, with 9 bases lining up with TRBD1. The V and J ends lost 4 bases and 5 bases, in that order; junction bases with no gene match: 5. The germline CDR1 and CDR2 sequences are LNHDA and SQIVND (reference sequence). This CDR3 comprises 14 residues. For the CDR3, the DNA is TGTGCCAGTAGTAGGACAGGGGATGGGACTGAAGCTTTCTTT. It codes for CASSRTGDGTEAFF. Full variable domain (missing parts from reference TRBV19 and TRBJ1-1): DGGITQSPKYLFRKEGQNVTLSCEQNLNHDAMYWYRQDPGQGLRLIYYSQIVNDFQKGDIAEGYSVSREKKESFPLTVTSAQKNPTAFYLCASSRTGDGTEAFFGQGTRLTVV.

This chain links TRBV3-1 (or the pseudogene TRBV3-2) with TRBJ1-1; tentatively, D is TRBD1 (5 bases). Germline loops: CDR1 LGHDT, CDR2 YNNKEL (reference sequence). CDR3 length: 13 amino acids. V was pared by 3 bases and J by 4 bases, with 9 bases between. CDR3 DNA: TGTGCCAGCAGCCATGGGGCGCGCACTGAAGCTTTCTTT. This sequence encodes CASSHGARTEAFF.

This chain uses TRBV5-6 with TRBJ1-2; D call uncertain. Between the trimmed V and J ends, which lost 2 bases and 0 bases, there was a span of 8 bases. The CDR3 spans 14 residues. The germline CDR1 and CDR2 sequences are SGHDT and YYEEEE. The CDR3 protein is CASSFFPPNYGYTF. The CDR3 DNA sequence: TGTGCCAGCAGCTTCTTTCCGCCTAACTATGGCTACACCTTC.

This chain uses TRBV13 with TRBJ2-7; D is ambiguous. This CDR3 has 14 amino acids. Germline V gives CDR1 PRHDT, CDR2 FYEKMQ (reference sequence). V lost 4 bases and J 0 bases, leaving 10 bases between the germline ends. The CDR3 region is CASSSSPPSYEQYF. In nucleotides, the CDR3 is TGTGCCAGCAGCTCCTCCCCCCCCTCCTACGAGCAGTACTTC.

The rearrangement links TRBV5-1 to TRBJ1-2, with D unresolved. CDR3 length: 15 amino acids. Germline V gives CDR1 SGHRS, CDR2 YFSETQ. The ends were cut back, 0 bases at V and 4 bases at J, with 13 bases in the middle. The CDR3 spells CASSLAVYSVYGYTF. The CDR3 region has the DNA TGCGCCAGCAGCTTGGCCGTCTACAGCGTCTATGGCTACACCTTC.

A note on this clone: Other DNA sequences in the same sample also yield this CDR3. V usage is TRBV19 and J usage is TRBJ2-6; D gene ambiguous. This CDR3 spans 13 amino acids. Trimming took off 5 bases at V and 1 base at J, with 3 bases between the two ends. Germline V gene data show CDR1 as LNHDA and CDR2 as SQIVND (reference sequence). The CDR3 here is CASSPSGANVLTF. The DNA of the CDR3 is TGTGCCAGTAGTCCATCTGGGGCCAACGTCCTGACTTTC.

This rearrangement joins TRBV7-8 to TRBJ1-1, with TRBD1 identical over 8 bases. CDR1 is SGHVS, CDR2 FQNEAQ, per germline. The CDR3 is 13 amino acids. After removal of 2 bases from V and 4 bases from J, the junction contained 0 bases not matched to a gene. The CDR3: CASSLQGATEAFF. CDR3 bases: TGTGCCAGCAGCTTACAGGGGGCCACTGAAGCTTTCTTT.

The J gene is TRBJ2-2, the V gene TRBV18; D is unclear. This CDR3 spans 15 amino acids. The ends were cut back, 0 bases at V and 6 bases at J, with 11 bases in the middle. Per germline, CDR1 KGHSH and CDR2 LQKENI. Written as DNA, the CDR3 is TGTGCCAGCTCACCACCGCTTCAGGCCGCCGGGGAGCTGTTTTTT. Residues: CASSPPLQAAGELFF.

The chain combines TRBV30 with TRBJ2-1; 12 bases align to TRBD1. V was clipped by 6 bases and J by 6 bases; unmatched bases: 9. The germline V gene encodes CDR1 GTSNPN and CDR2 SVGIG (reference sequence). The CDR3 length is 15 residues. CDR3 in DNA: TGTGCCTGCCAGTCCCGGGACAGGGGGCTCAATGAGCAGTTCTTC. Its protein is CACQSRDRGLNEQFF.

V usage is TRBV6-5 and J usage is TRBJ2-2; 11 bases fit TRBD1. V lost 6 bases to trimming and J lost 3 bases; unmatched junction nucleotides: 3. In germline, CDR1 is MNHEY, CDR2 SVGAGI. This CDR3 is built from 15 residues. In DNA form, the CDR3 reads TGTGCCAGCAGCCAGGGACAGGGGGACACCGGGGAGCTGTTTTTT. It encodes CASSQGQGDTGELFF.

The V and J genes are TRBV6-5 and TRBJ1-1; possibly TRBD1 for D (5 bases). Trimming stripped 2 bases from V and 6 bases from J, with 19 bases between. This CDR3 is 16 amino acids long. In germline, CDR1 is MNHEY, CDR2 SVGAGI. The CDR3 DNA follows: TGTGCCAGCAGTTACGGTTATGGGACCCCCGCCGCTGAAGCTTTCTTT. Amino acids: CASSYGYGTPAAEAFF.

This clone occurred once. The rearrangement links TRBV7-2 to TRBJ1-2; no firm D call. Germline CDR1 is SGHTA and CDR2 is FQGNSA. This CDR3 comprises 15 residues. V lost 1 base to trimming and J lost 8 bases, with 17 bases between them. This chain's CDR3 is CASSLGLQTPMGYTF. The CDR3 nucleotides are TGTGCCAGCAGCTTAGGACTTCAGACCCCTATGGGCTACACCTTC.

The chain uses TRBV19 and TRBJ1-2, with D possibly matching TRBD1 (6 bases). Germline loops: CDR1 LNHDA, CDR2 SQIVND (reference sequence). There are 16 residues in the CDR3. With 4 bases removed from V and 7 bases from J, the gap between germline ends came to 22 bases. This CDR3 is CASSKISLQGVGGYTF. The CDR3 DNA is TGTGCCAGTAGTAAAATCTCGCTACAGGGTGTAGGTGGCTACACCTTC.